Included here is one T cell receptor beta chain sequence, with context. Its antigen is unknown. CDR1 is SGHTS, CDR2 YDEGEE, per germline. Between the trimmed V and J ends, which lost 8 bases and 5 bases, there was a span of 10 bases. This CDR3 has 11 amino acids. This entry belongs to a study of long-term antiretroviral therapy in people with HIV. General study points: Controls showed broader CDR3 length ranges than did the HIV repertoires.

Version v3.0 of the immunoSEQ assay ran at survey level. 40,000-50,000 T-cell genomes per sample were the sequencing target. The method was immunoSEQ multiplex PCR; TCRdb's version includes in-frame clones alone and lacks a portion of them. This table has about 21,000 clones, 79% appearing once. Per donor, a minimum of one pre-ART and a minimum of two post-ART PBMC samples were available. V gene TRBV5-8 combines with J gene TRBJ1-1; a weak D match, TRBD1 (6 bases). This receptor was identified in a woman aged 40 to 50 with HIV. This sample comprised unsorted PBMCs, obtained 4.1 years after starting antiretroviral therapy. DNA for the CDR3: TGTGCCAGACTACAGGGAACTGAAGCTTTCTTT. Amino acid sequence: CARLQGTEAFF. Filled out from reference TRBV5-8 and TRBJ1-1, the complete variable domain reads EAGVTQSPTHLIKTRGQQATLRCSPISGHTSVYWYQQALGLGLQFLLWYDEGEERNRGNFPPRFSGRQFPNYSSELNVNALELEDSALYLCARLQGTEAFFGQGTRLTVV.